These 4 T cell receptor beta chains were all obtained from the same sample, sequenced in a study of blood T cell repertoires in COVID-19 (dated by TCRdb to between 2020 and 2021). The library was made by the immunoSEQ multiplex PCR assay. The table comes from immuneACCESS by way of TCRdb, which keeps in-frame sequences with V and J called. Part of the clones is missing from these tables; in studies checked, under half for an unresolved V gene and the rest for unknown reasons. Recorded for this sample are 90,000 to 130,000 clones; over 60% of them occurred a single time. The ten largest make up 3.8% of the sample. Sample: peripheral blood. These receptors all stem from a woman at least 80 years old with acute or convalescent COVID-19.

The gene calls are TRBV2 and TRBJ2-7; a weak D match, TRBD1 (6 bases). In germline, CDR1 is SNHLY, CDR2 FYNNEI. V lost 6 bases and J lost 0, with 12 bases in between. The length of the CDR3 is 14 residues. CDR3 DNA sequence: TGTGCCAGCAGGTATACAGGGAGCTCCTACGAGCAGTACTTC. The encoded protein is CASRYTGSSYEQYF.

CDR3 bases: TGCGCCAGCAGTCGGACTAGCGGAATCACAGATACGCAGTATTTT. Amino acids: CASSRTSGITDTQYF. V and J are TRBV10-1 and TRBJ2-3, with 10 bases lining up with TRBD2. CDR1 and CDR2 from the germline V gene are WNHNN and SYGVQD (reference sequence). The CDR3 contains 15 residues. The V and J ends lost 5 bases and 2 bases, in that order; junction bases with no gene match: 4.

This chain joins TRBV6-6 and TRBJ2-5; TRBD2 is a possible D gene (5 bases). Germline assignment: CDR1 MNHNY and CDR2 SVGAGI (reference sequence). V was shortened by 8 bases and J by 4 bases, with 17 bases between the two germline ends. CDR3 length: 14 residues. CDR3 region: CASRTQSGIETQYF. CDR3 sequence (DNA): TGTGCCAGCCGGACCCAGAGCGGAATAGAGACCCAGTACTTC.

The chain has TRBV7-8 and TRBJ1-6; 8 nucleotides align to TRBD1. Per the germline V gene, CDR1 is SGHVS and CDR2 is FQNEAQ. The junction had 14 bases not matched to a gene; V was cut back by 4 bases and J by 9 bases. This CDR3 region has 17 residues. The DNA of the CDR3 is TGTGCCAGCAGCTCCCGTGCCGCCGGACAGGGAGGTTCACCCCTCCACTTT. The encoded protein is CASSSRAAGQGGSPLHF.